This TCR beta chain was documented in a study of T cells after yellow fever vaccination. Points from the study as a whole: Clones that expanded after primary vaccination mostly reappeared after the booster (just under 98% CD4, 88% CD8). By day 5 rather than day 15, the secondary response had peaked, though it was weaker. Abundant contaminating clonotypes from the bulk population could appear in FACS-sorted repertoires.

This clonotype was recorded a few times. Its target is not known. Making TCR cDNA involved 5'RACE template switching, which added UMIs and a universal primer site. Each CDR3 protein gets one entry after TCRdb re-called the 5' RACE reads with MiXCR. Of 300,000 or so distinct CDR3 sequences listed, roughly 6.8% are singletons. Sequences were derived from PBMCs, sampled roughly 47 days after the first yellow fever vaccination. This receptor was taken from a man aged 18 to 30 who received the YFV17D yellow fever vaccine.

DNA of the CDR3: TGTGCCAGCAGTGAATTTAAGGGACACCCCTATGGCTACACCTTC. Its translation: CASSEFKGHPYGYTF. The V call is TRBV2, the J call TRBJ1-2, with D possibly matching TRBD1 (6 bases). This CDR3 region has 15 residues. Trimming stripped 2 bases from V and 4 bases from J, with 14 bases between. Germline V gives CDR1 SNHLY, CDR2 FYNNEI.